This T cell receptor (beta chain) emerged from a study of blood T cell repertoires in COVID-19 (dated by TCRdb to 2019 to 2021). Describing the broader study: Samples from collaborators originated in the United States, Italy and Spain and spanned both the acute and convalescent phases of COVID-19. The repertoires were released in a freely available public database intended as a resource for research on the immune response to SARS-CoV-2. Samples came from the ongoing ImmuneRACE study (first 160 participants) plus 1,254 subjects from 6 global collaborators. Where HLA class I and class II types were available, the types were taken from metadata supplied by the sample provider, not from assay-based typing. Nearly every sample came with metadata listing a de-identified subject ID, COVID-19 status, age in years and sex. Subjects who had been exposed to COVID-19, were actively infected with it, or had recovered from it provided the deeply sampled blood TCRbeta repertoires that made up the dataset. The prospective study material was composed of cDNA or gDNA derived from T cells, B-cell-depleted T cells, or PBMCs. Findings and caveats that apply to the study as a whole: Clinical and demographic metadata were provided uncurated, with the amount varying by source and participant.

This clone was counted a few times. It lacks a known antigen. Base qualities are missing; no much larger clone stands one base away. The immunoSEQ Assay, a bias-controlled multiplex PCR, was used to amplify TCRbeta CDR3 regions from genomic DNA. The original methods were these. Within the assay, amplification of reference gene primers was used to estimate how many nucleated cells each sample contained. Sequence reads were collapsed and filtered to measure the absolute abundance of every unique TCRbeta CDR3 rearrangement. For each sample, productive Simpson clonality was calculated as the square root of Simpson's diversity index across productive rearrangements. Drawn from immuneACCESS, this table holds only the in-frame rearrangements with V and J called that TCRdb kept. Clones are partly lost; checked studies trace under half to an unresolved V gene and leave the rest unexplained. V and J calls plus clone size are reproduced from that table; the DNA served to infer D and trimming. Recorded for this sample are around 100,000 clones; approximately 62% of them occurred a single time. The ten most abundant clones make up about 5.9% of the sample.

Collaborating institutions collected whole blood in K2EDTA tubes following their own protocols. Collaborator samples were shipped for TCRbeta analysis as frozen whole blood, isolated PBMCs, or DNA extracted from either sample type. Reading the germline V gene gives CDR1 MDHEN and CDR2 SYDVKM. From cysteine to phenylalanine, the CDR3 is 15 amino acids long. Only CDR3 DNA is held: 45 bases, read in frame from base 1. The V and J ends are trimmed by 2 bases and 0 bases, leaving 8 bases between them. The chain is made from TRBV28 and TRBJ1-3; the D segment cannot be called with confidence. The clonotype originates from a man at least 80 years old with acute or convalescent COVID-19. Material: peripheral blood. CDR3 reads: CASSLARPSGNTIYF. The nucleotides are TGTGCCAGCAGTTTAGCCAGGCCCTCTGGAAACACCATATATTTT. Beyond the CDR3, the reference TRBV28 and TRBJ1-3 genes provide the residues; the full variable domain reads: DVKVTQSSRYLVKRTGEKVFLECVQDMDHENMFWYRQDPGLGLRLIYFSYDVKMKEKGDIPEGYSVSREKKERFSLILESASTNQTSMYLCASSLARPSGNTIYFGEGSWLTVV.